The clone carrying this T cell receptor (beta chain) occurred many times. Its matching antigen is unknown. This sample was taken from a study of response to subunit inactivated influenza vaccine. TCRdb redid the calling of the RT-PCR reads with MiXCR, one entry per CDR3 protein. Among hundreds of thousands of distinct CDR3 sequences listed, roughly 15% were seen once. Study observations and caveats: Few new T cells, the authors suggested, are recruited by each seasonal influenza vaccination.

The CDR3 runs to 16 residues. The junction had 10 bases not matched to a gene; V was cut back by 5 bases and J by 8 bases. The sequenced sample was PBMCs from blood, obtained around 14 days before vaccination. This sequence joins TRBV12-3 or TRBV12-4 and TRBJ2-2; 11 bases match TRBD2. This sequence was found in a man aged 50 to 59 who received an inactivated influenza vaccine. The CDR3 DNA reads as TGTGCCAGCAGTCTGAGACTAGCGGGGCCTGGGGGGGAGCTGTTTTTT. Its protein product is CASSLRLAGPGGELFF.